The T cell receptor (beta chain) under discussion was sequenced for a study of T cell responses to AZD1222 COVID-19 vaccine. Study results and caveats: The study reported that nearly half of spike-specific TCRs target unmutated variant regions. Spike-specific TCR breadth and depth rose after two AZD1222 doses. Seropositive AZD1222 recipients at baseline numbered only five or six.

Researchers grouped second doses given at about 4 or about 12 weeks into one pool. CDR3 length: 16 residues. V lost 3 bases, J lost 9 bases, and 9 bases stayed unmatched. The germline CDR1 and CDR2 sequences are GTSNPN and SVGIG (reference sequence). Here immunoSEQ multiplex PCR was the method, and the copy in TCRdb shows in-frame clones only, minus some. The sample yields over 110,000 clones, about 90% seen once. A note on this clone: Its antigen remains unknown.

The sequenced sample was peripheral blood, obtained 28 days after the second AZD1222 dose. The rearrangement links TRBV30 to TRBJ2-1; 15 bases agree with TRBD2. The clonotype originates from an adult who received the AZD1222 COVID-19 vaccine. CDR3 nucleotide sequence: TGTGCCTGGAGGCTGACCGGGACTAGCGGGGGGTTTGAGCAGTTCTTC. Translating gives CAWRLTGTSGGFEQFF. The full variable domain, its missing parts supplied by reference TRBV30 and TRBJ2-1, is SQTIHQWPATLVQPVGSPLSLECTVEGTSNPNLYWYRQAAGRGLQLLFYSVGIGQISSEVPQNLSASRPQDRQFILSSKKLLLSDSGFYLCAWRLTGTSGGFEQFFGPGTRLTVL.